Listed below are T cell receptor beta chains from one sample, sequenced in a study of cytomegalovirus exposure and HLA in healthy donors. Libraries were prepared by immunoSEQ multiplex PCR; TCRdb keeps only in-frame clonotypes and omits some of them. This sample yields around 65,000 clones, of which over 75% are seen a single time; more than 4% belongs to the top ten. The sequenced sample consisted of PBMCs. The receptors originated from a woman in her twenties or thirties in good health and CMV-seronegative. CDR3s include the opening cysteine and the closing phenylalanine or tryptophan. The order of the fields is CDR3 DNA, CDR3 protein, J gene, V gene, D gene, clone size. The D gene is left open where the match is weak. Some rows mark clone size as missing; the rest say once, few, many or name a class of expanded clone.

CDR3 DNA: TGTGCCAGCAGTTTATCCAGGGGGGAGGGCTACACCTTC
CDR3 protein: CASSLSRGEGYTF
J gene: TRBJ1-2
V gene: TRBV27
D gene: TRBD1
clone size: -

CDR3 DNA: TGTGCCAGCAGCGCCGGACTAGCGGACAATGAGCAGTTCTTC
CDR3 protein: CASSAGLADNEQFF
J gene: TRBJ2-1
V gene: TRBV7-6
D gene: TRBD2
clone size: -

CDR3 DNA: TGTGCCTGGATGACAGACTACGAGCAGTACTTC
CDR3 protein: CAWMTDYEQYF
J gene: TRBJ2-7
V gene: TRBV30
D gene: -
clone size: -

CDR3 DNA: TGTGCCAGCAGCTTAGATGCGACTAGAGGGAACACCGGGGAGCTGTTTTTT
CDR3 protein: CASSLDATRGNTGELFF
J gene: TRBJ2-2
V gene: TRBV7-2
D gene: -
clone size: -

CDR3 DNA: TGTGCCAGCAGCCAAGGTTTCGGAGCGGGACTCACAGATACGCAGTATTTT
CDR3 protein: CASSQGFGAGLTDTQYF
J gene: TRBJ2-3
V gene: TRBV4-2
D gene: TRBD2
clone size: -

CDR3 DNA: TGTGCCAGCAGCCCCCGCGGGGGGAACACTGAAGCTTTCTTT
CDR3 protein: CASSPRGGNTEAFF
J gene: TRBJ1-1
V gene: TRBV7-3
D gene: -
clone size: -

CDR3 DNA: TGTGCCAGCAGTTATGGCGGCGCGTACCAAGAGACCCAGTACTTC
CDR3 protein: CASSYGGAYQETQYF
J gene: TRBJ2-5
V gene: TRBV6-5
D gene: -
clone size: -

CDR3 DNA: TGTGCCAGCAGCCTTCCGAACACTGAAGCTTTCTTT
CDR3 protein: CASSLPNTEAFF
J gene: TRBJ1-1
V gene: TRBV5-4
D gene: -
clone size: -

CDR3 DNA: TGCGCCAGCAGTGAAAGTTACGGCGGGGGGGCAGATACGCAGTATTTT
CDR3 protein: CASSESYGGGADTQYF
J gene: TRBJ2-3
V gene: TRBV10-2
D gene: TRBD2
clone size: -

CDR3 DNA: TGCGCCAGCAGCCAAGATCGAGGAGGGGCCCAACCTAACGGCTACACCTTC
CDR3 protein: CASSQDRGGAQPNGYTF
J gene: TRBJ1-2
V gene: TRBV4-3
D gene: -
clone size: -

CDR3 DNA: TGTGCCAGCAGTTACACCCAAACCGGGACTCCCTACGAGCAGTACTTC
CDR3 protein: CASSYTQTGTPYEQYF
J gene: TRBJ2-7
V gene: TRBV6-5
D gene: -
clone size: once

CDR3 DNA: TGTGCCAGCAGCATGACAGTAGAGACCCAGTACTTC
CDR3 protein: CASSMTVETQYF
J gene: TRBJ2-5
V gene: TRBV7-6
D gene: -
clone size: -

CDR3 DNA: TGTGCCAGCAGCCACCCATCGGGGGGCGCGGAAATCTATAATTCACCCCTCCACTTT
CDR3 protein: CASSHPSGGAEIYNSPLHF
J gene: TRBJ1-6
V gene: TRBV4-2
D gene: -
clone size: -

CDR3 DNA: TGTGCCATCAGTAATGGGCCGAACACTGAAGCTTTCTTT
CDR3 protein: CAISNGPNTEAFF
J gene: TRBJ1-1
V gene: TRBV10-3
D gene: -
clone size: -

CDR3 DNA: TGCAGCGTTGGTTCCCTACAGGGGCATGAGCAGTTCTTC
CDR3 protein: CSVGSLQGHEQFF
J gene: TRBJ2-1
V gene: TRBV29-1
D gene: TRBD1
clone size: -

CDR3 DNA: TGTGCCAGCAGTCACCCCAGGGGGATTGGCACAGATACGCAGTATTTT
CDR3 protein: CASSHPRGIGTDTQYF
J gene: TRBJ2-3
V gene: TRBV2
D gene: TRBD1
clone size: -

CDR3 DNA: TGTGCTACAGAAGGAGCAGGGGAAGAGACCCAGTACTTC
CDR3 protein: CATEGAGEETQYF
J gene: TRBJ2-5
V gene: TRBV19
D gene: -
clone size: -

CDR3 DNA: TGTGCCTGGAGTGTTACGGGAGTACTCACAGATACGCAGTATTTT
CDR3 protein: CAWSVTGVLTDTQYF
J gene: TRBJ2-3
V gene: TRBV30
D gene: -
clone size: -

CDR3 DNA: TGTGCCAGCAGCTTAGCCGACAGATTGATAGGTACAGATACGCAGTATTTT
CDR3 protein: CASSLADRLIGTDTQYF
J gene: TRBJ2-3
V gene: TRBV7-6
D gene: -
clone size: -

CDR3 DNA: TGCAGCGTTTCTTGGACTAGCGGGAGGATGCAGTATTTT
CDR3 protein: CSVSWTSGRMQYF
J gene: TRBJ2-3
V gene: TRBV29-1
D gene: TRBD2
clone size: few

CDR3 DNA: TGTGCCGGACAGGGGTATACTAATGAAAAACTGTTTTTT
CDR3 protein: CAGQGYTNEKLFF
J gene: TRBJ1-4
V gene: TRBV6-1
D gene: TRBD1
clone size: -

CDR3 DNA: TGTGCCAGCAGTTACTCGAGGGTGGAGACCCAGTACTTC
CDR3 protein: CASSYSRVETQYF
J gene: TRBJ2-5
V gene: TRBV6-5
D gene: -
clone size: -

CDR3 DNA: TGCGCCAGCAGCCAAGATTTGGGGGAGGGAATATCCTACAATGAGCAGTTCTTC
CDR3 protein: CASSQDLGEGISYNEQFF
J gene: TRBJ2-1
V gene: TRBV4-3
D gene: TRBD2
clone size: few

CDR3 DNA: TGTGCTAGTGGTTTGGCGGGGAGGACCCAGTACTTC
CDR3 protein: CASGLAGRTQYF
J gene: TRBJ2-5
V gene: TRBV12-5
D gene: -
clone size: -

CDR3 DNA: TGCGCCAGCAGCTTGGCATGGCTTTCACCCCTCCACTTT
CDR3 protein: CASSLAWLSPLHF
J gene: TRBJ1-6
V gene: TRBV5-1
D gene: -
clone size: -

CDR3 DNA: TGTGCCAGCAGTTTAAGGGGGGGAAACACTGAAGCTTTCTTT
CDR3 protein: CASSLRGGNTEAFF
J gene: TRBJ1-1
V gene: TRBV6-5
D gene: -
clone size: few

CDR3 DNA: TGTGCCAGCAGCTTGGCCCTAATCACCACTGAAGCTTTCTTT
CDR3 protein: CASSLALITTEAFF
J gene: TRBJ1-1
V gene: TRBV5-6
D gene: -
clone size: few

CDR3 DNA: TGTGCCTGGAGCCACTCAGGGGTTCAGCCCCAGCATTTT
CDR3 protein: CAWSHSGVQPQHF
J gene: TRBJ1-5
V gene: TRBV30
D gene: -
clone size: -

CDR3 DNA: TGTGCCAGCAGTCAATCCAGGGTAACTAATGAAAAACTGTTTTTT
CDR3 protein: CASSQSRVTNEKLFF
J gene: TRBJ1-4
V gene: TRBV7-9
D gene: -
clone size: -

CDR3 DNA: TGCGCCAGCAAGTGGCCGGAGACCCACGAGCAGTACTTC
CDR3 protein: CASKWPETHEQYF
J gene: TRBJ2-7
V gene: TRBV10-2
D gene: -
clone size: -

CDR3 DNA: TGTGCCAGCAGCCAAGTGGCTAGCGGGGGGGCAAGGGCGTACAATGAGCAGTTCTTC
CDR3 protein: CASSQVASGGARAYNEQFF
J gene: TRBJ2-1
V gene: TRBV4-2
D gene: TRBD2
clone size: -

CDR3 DNA: TGCAGCGTTGAAATACTAGCGGGCACAGATACGCAGTATTTT
CDR3 protein: CSVEILAGTDTQYF
J gene: TRBJ2-3
V gene: TRBV29-1
D gene: TRBD2
clone size: -

CDR3 DNA: TGTGCCAGCAGACAACTAGCGGGAGGACAGTTCTTC
CDR3 protein: CASRQLAGGQFF
J gene: TRBJ2-1
V gene: TRBV5-8
D gene: TRBD2
clone size: -

CDR3 DNA: TGTGCCAGTAGTATTTTACGCAGGGGAGCCACTGAAGCTTTCTTT
CDR3 protein: CASSILRRGATEAFF
J gene: TRBJ1-1
V gene: TRBV19
D gene: -
clone size: -

CDR3 DNA: TGTGCCTGGAGTGTACTGGAGGGAACCAAACTGTTTTTT
CDR3 protein: CAWSVLEGTKLFF
J gene: TRBJ1-4
V gene: TRBV30
D gene: -
clone size: -

CDR3 DNA: TGTGCCAGCAGTGGGCGGCGGGAGAACACTGAAGCTTTCTTT
CDR3 protein: CASSGRRENTEAFF
J gene: TRBJ1-1
V gene: TRBV2
D gene: -
clone size: -

CDR3 DNA: TGTGCCATCAGTTCGACTAGCGGGAGGTCCTACGAGCAGTACTTC
CDR3 protein: CAISSTSGRSYEQYF
J gene: TRBJ2-7
V gene: TRBV10-3
D gene: TRBD2
clone size: -

CDR3 DNA: TGTGCCAGCAGCAGCCGGACAGCTCTTTTGAACACTGAAGCTTTCTTT
CDR3 protein: CASSSRTALLNTEAFF
J gene: TRBJ1-1
V gene: TRBV7-8
D gene: -
clone size: -

CDR3 DNA: TGTGCCAGCAGCGTAGACGACAGGCGACTCAATGAGCAGTTCTTC
CDR3 protein: CASSVDDRRLNEQFF
J gene: TRBJ2-1
V gene: TRBV9
D gene: -
clone size: -

CDR3 DNA: TGTGCCAGCAGACGGACAGGGGCGAGCAATCAGCCCCAGCATTTT
CDR3 protein: CASRRTGASNQPQHF
J gene: TRBJ1-5
V gene: TRBV6-5
D gene: TRBD1
clone size: -

CDR3 DNA: TGTGCCAGCGGATCGGGTCAGCCCCAGCATTTT
CDR3 protein: CASGSGQPQHF
J gene: TRBJ1-5
V gene: TRBV27
D gene: -
clone size: -

CDR3 DNA: TGCGCCAGCAGCCAAGATGGCACCAGGGGCTACGAGCAGTACTTC
CDR3 protein: CASSQDGTRGYEQYF
J gene: TRBJ2-7
V gene: TRBV4-1
D gene: -
clone size: -

CDR3 DNA: TGCGCCAGCAGCCCCTACGGAGGGACCTATGGCTACACCTTC
CDR3 protein: CASSPYGGTYGYTF
J gene: TRBJ1-2
V gene: TRBV5-1
D gene: -
clone size: -

CDR3 DNA: TGTGCCAGCAGTTTCCGGGGGGACAGCAATCAGCCCCAGCATTTT
CDR3 protein: CASSFRGDSNQPQHF
J gene: TRBJ1-5
V gene: TRBV6-5
D gene: -
clone size: medium-sized

CDR3 DNA: TGTGCCTGGAGCTACGGGACAGGGGGTCTGGGGACTGAAGCTTTCTTT
CDR3 protein: CAWSYGTGGLGTEAFF
J gene: TRBJ1-1
V gene: TRBV30
D gene: TRBD1
clone size: few

CDR3 DNA: TGCAGCTCAAAGCGGGGCCCCAACAATGAGCAGTTCTTC
CDR3 protein: CSSKRGPNNEQFF
J gene: TRBJ2-1
V gene: TRBV29-1
D gene: TRBD2
clone size: few

CDR3 DNA: TGTGCCAGCAGGGTGGACAGGATTCGCATGAACACTGAAGCTTTCTTT
CDR3 protein: CASRVDRIRMNTEAFF
J gene: TRBJ1-1
V gene: TRBV2
D gene: TRBD1
clone size: few

CDR3 DNA: TGCGCCAGCAGCTTGGCGGGGTATGAGCAGTTCTTC
CDR3 protein: CASSLAGYEQFF
J gene: TRBJ2-1
V gene: TRBV5-1
D gene: -
clone size: -

CDR3 DNA: TGCGCCAGCAGCCAAGACCGGGTGAAGGGCTACACCTTC
CDR3 protein: CASSQDRVKGYTF
J gene: TRBJ1-2
V gene: TRBV4-1
D gene: -
clone size: -

CDR3 DNA: TGTGCCTGGGGGGGGTGGGAGGAGCAGTTCTTC
CDR3 protein: CAWGGWEEQFF
J gene: TRBJ2-1
V gene: TRBV30
D gene: -
clone size: -

CDR3 DNA: TGCAGCGTTGAAAGGGGGGAGGGAGGGGTGGTCACCGGGGAGCTGTTTTTT
CDR3 protein: CSVERGEGGVVTGELFF
J gene: TRBJ2-2
V gene: TRBV29-1
D gene: -
clone size: once

CDR3 DNA: TGTGCCAGCAGCTTTGGAGCGGGAGTGGATACGCAGTATTTT
CDR3 protein: CASSFGAGVDTQYF
J gene: TRBJ2-3
V gene: TRBV7-9
D gene: TRBD2
clone size: -

CDR3 DNA: TGCAGCGTTGGCGCGGAGGATCAGCCCCAGCATTTT
CDR3 protein: CSVGAEDQPQHF
J gene: TRBJ1-5
V gene: TRBV29-1
D gene: -
clone size: -

CDR3 DNA: TGTGCCAGCAGAGTCACTAGTGGGCGTGCCGGGGAGCTGTTTTTT
CDR3 protein: CASRVTSGRAGELFF
J gene: TRBJ2-2
V gene: TRBV6-5
D gene: -
clone size: -

CDR3 DNA: TGTGCCAGCAGTTGGGCCCACTCGGGGGGGGCCAACGTCCTGACTTTC
CDR3 protein: CASSWAHSGGANVLTF
J gene: TRBJ2-6
V gene: TRBV6-5
D gene: -
clone size: -

CDR3 DNA: TGTGCCAGCATCCCACAGGAGAACACTGAAGCTTTCTTT
CDR3 protein: CASIPQENTEAFF
J gene: TRBJ1-1
V gene: TRBV6-1
D gene: -
clone size: -

CDR3 DNA: TGCAGCGTTGAAGACACAGTGGAAGCTTTCTTT
CDR3 protein: CSVEDTVEAFF
J gene: TRBJ1-1
V gene: TRBV29-1
D gene: -
clone size: -

CDR3 DNA: TGTGCCAGCAGCCCCTTAGGACAGGGGTGGTACGAGCAGTACTTC
CDR3 protein: CASSPLGQGWYEQYF
J gene: TRBJ2-7
V gene: TRBV7-9
D gene: TRBD1
clone size: -

CDR3 DNA: TGCGCCAGCAGTGAGGTAGAACAGGGTGTCTATGGCTACACCTTC
CDR3 protein: CASSEVEQGVYGYTF
J gene: TRBJ1-2
V gene: TRBV10-2
D gene: -
clone size: -